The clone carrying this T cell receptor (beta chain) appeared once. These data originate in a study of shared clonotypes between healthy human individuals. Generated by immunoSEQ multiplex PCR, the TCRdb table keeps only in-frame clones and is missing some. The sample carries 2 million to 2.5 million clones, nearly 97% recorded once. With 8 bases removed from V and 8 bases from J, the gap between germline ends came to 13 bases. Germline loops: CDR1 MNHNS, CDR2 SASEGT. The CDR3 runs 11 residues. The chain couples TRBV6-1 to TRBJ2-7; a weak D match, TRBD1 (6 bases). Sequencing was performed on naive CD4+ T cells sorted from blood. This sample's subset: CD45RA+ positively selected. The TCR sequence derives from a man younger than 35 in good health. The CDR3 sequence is CASQGSSKQYF. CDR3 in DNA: TGTGCCAGCCAGGGGAGCAGCAAGCAGTACTTC.